This entry lists 23 T cell receptor beta chains sequenced from one sample in a study of T cell repertoires in ileal Crohn's disease. The assay was immunoSEQ multiplex PCR, and TCRdb's table has in-frame clones only and misses some. Among under 2,500 clones listed, around nine tenths were seen once. Time point specified: neoterminal ileum biopsy at postoperative endoscopy, about 6 months after surgery. Sequencing was done on a sample of ileal tissue. All receptors come from an adult with Crohn's disease.

This chain connects TRBV28 to TRBJ1-6; weak D call: TRBD1 (6 bases). The CDR3 covers 18 residues. V was cut by 5 bases and J by 3 bases, with 20 bases left in between. The germline V gene encodes CDR1 MDHEN and CDR2 SYDVKM. CDR3 nucleotides: TGTGCCAGCAGTCTGGGGGCAAGAAAAGTGGGCTATAATTCACCCCTCCACTTT. Translated, it gives CASSLGARKVGYNSPLHF.

Here the CDR3 reads CASARDRGYEQYF. The CDR3 nucleotides read TGTGCTAGTGCTCGGGACAGGGGTTACGAGCAGTACTTC. The chain recombines TRBV12-5 with TRBJ2-7, with 10 bases that match TRBD1. CDR3 length: 13 residues. Germline CDR1 reads LGHNT; CDR2 reads FRNRAP. V shed 7 bases and J 4 bases; nucleotides not matched to a gene: 4.

The V gene is TRBV2, the J gene TRBJ1-1; TRBD1 aligns across 7 bases. The CDR3 runs to 14 residues. Germline assignment: CDR1 SNHLY and CDR2 FYNNEI. The J segment lost 4 bases and the V segment lost 6 bases, leaving 8 bases of the junction unmatched. The chain's CDR3 is CASSLGQRATEAFF. The DNA of the CDR3 is TGTGCCAGCAGCCTGGGACAGAGGGCCACTGAAGCTTTCTTT.

The V and J genes are TRBV25-1 and TRBJ2-1; D is perhaps TRBD1 (6 bases). This CDR3 is 12 amino acids long. Trimming shortened V by 2 bases and J by 7 bases, and 6 bases separated the two germline ends. Germline V gives CDR1 MGHDK, CDR2 SYGVNS. CDR3 amino acids: CASSERGNEQFF. CDR3 DNA sequence: TGTGCCAGCAGTGAAAGGGGGAATGAGCAGTTCTTC.

The chain uses TRBV25-1 and TRBJ1-5; D remains unclear. V lost 0 bases, J lost 2 bases, and 17 bases lay in between. Germline CDR1 is MGHDK and CDR2 is SYGVNS. This CDR3 contains 18 residues. Here the CDR3 reads CASSEYGLSRRGNQPQHF. The DNA for the CDR3 is TGTGCCAGCAGTGAATACGGTCTTAGCCGGCGTGGCAATCAGCCCCAGCATTTT.

The rearrangement uses TRBV6-1 and TRBJ2-3, with D possibly being TRBD2 (5 bases). Per the germline V gene, CDR1 is MNHNS and CDR2 is SASEGT. With 4 bases removed from V and 2 bases from J, the gap between germline ends came to 10 bases. The CDR3 has 14 residues. CDR3 coding DNA: TGTGCCAGCAGTGGGCTAGCTCACACAGATACGCAGTATTTT. It codes for CASSGLAHTDTQYF.

This clone showed up just a few times. The chain carries TRBV4-3 and TRBJ2-1, with D possibly being TRBD2 (5 bases). Germline-derived CDR1 and CDR2 are LGHNA and YSLEER. The CDR3 is made up of 16 amino acids. The V end was cut by 0 bases, the J end by 3 bases, with 12 bases between. The CDR3 region is CASSQDTADLYNEQFF. The DNA for the CDR3 is TGCGCCAGCAGCCAAGATACAGCGGACCTCTACAATGAGCAGTTCTTC.

V usage is TRBV5-1 and J usage is TRBJ2-1; D possibly corresponds to TRBD2 (5 bases). V was trimmed by 1 base and J by 0 bases, leaving 14 bases between them. CDR1 and CDR2 (germline): SGHRS, YFSETQ. This CDR3 spans 17 amino acids. The CDR3 coding sequence is TGCGCCAGCAGCTTGACCCCGGGGTTGAGCTCCTACAATGAGCAGTTCTTC. This encodes CASSLTPGLSSYNEQFF.

The V and J genes are TRBV27 and TRBJ2-2; D may be TRBD1 (7 bases). The CDR3 totals 16 residues. Trimming cost V 9 bases and J 6 bases, with 23 bases left between them. In germline, CDR1 is MNHEY, CDR2 SMNVEV (reference sequence). Written as DNA, the CDR3 is TGTGCCAGTCATACATTTAACAGGGGAGGAGCCGGGGAGCTGTTTTTT. It specifies CASHTFNRGGAGELFF.

The chain links TRBV5-1 to TRBJ2-7; no reliable D call. CDR1 and CDR2 (germline): SGHRS, YFSETQ. Trimming removed 2 bases at V and 2 bases at J, with 2 bases between. The CDR3 has 11 amino acids. CDR3 sequence: CASSFTYEQYF. In DNA form, the CDR3 reads TGCGCCAGCAGCTTCACCTACGAGCAGTACTTC.

The chain carries TRBV6-5 and TRBJ2-3; unclear D gene. From germline, CDR1 is MNHEY and CDR2 SVGAGI. Trimming stripped 0 bases from V and 5 bases from J, with 9 bases between. The CDR3 has 14 amino acids. For the CDR3, the DNA is TGTGCCAGCAGTTACTCGATGCACGGAGATACGCAGTATTTT. It translates to CASSYSMHGDTQYF.

The CDR3 region is CASTKDARGYGYTF. The CDR3 DNA sequence: TGTGCCAGTACTAAAGACGCGCGGGGCTATGGCTACACCTTC. The chain has TRBV19 and TRBJ1-2; no reliable D call. CDR3 size: 14 residues. The V and J ends lost 7 bases and 4 bases respectively, with 16 bases between them. The germline V gene encodes CDR1 LNHDA and CDR2 SQIVND (reference sequence).

V usage is TRBV18 and J usage is TRBJ1-1; 12 bases align to TRBD1. This CDR3 has 18 residues. V trimming: 2 bases; J trimming: 0 bases; junction bases outside the gene matches: 7. Looked up from germline, CDR1 is KGHSH and CDR2 is LQKENI. The CDR3 DNA reads TGTGCCAGCTCACCAATGGGGGGGACAGGGGGCCTGAACACTGAAGCTTTCTTT. Residues: CASSPMGGTGGLNTEAFF.

The V gene is TRBV7-9, the J gene TRBJ2-2; tentatively, D is TRBD1 (5 bases). V was trimmed by 8 bases and J by 1 base, leaving 11 bases between them. CDR3 size: 14 residues. Germline loops: CDR1 SEHNR, CDR2 FQNEAQ (reference sequence). CDR3 residues: CASQTVMNTGELFF. In nucleotides, the CDR3 is TGTGCCAGCCAGACAGTGATGAACACCGGGGAGCTGTTTTTT.

The rearrangement uses TRBV6-1 and TRBJ1-6, with D hard to call. Germline CDR1 reads MNHNS; CDR2 reads SASEGT. This CDR3 comprises 15 residues. Trimming left V 1 base short and J 0 bases short, with 4 bases between. The CDR3 nucleotides read TGTGCCAGCAGTGAAGGGAGCTCCTATAATTCACCCCTCCACTTT. Translated: CASSEGSSYNSPLHF.

The V gene is TRBV5-1, the J gene TRBJ2-7, with 7 bases fitting TRBD1. Germline loops: CDR1 SGHRS, CDR2 YFSETQ. The CDR3 has 14 residues. The V gene end was trimmed by 4 bases and the J gene end by 5 bases; junction bases not matched to a gene: 9. The CDR3 is CASSAEGGWNEQYF. Here the CDR3 DNA reads TGCGCCAGCAGCGCCGAAGGGGGCTGGAACGAGCAGTACTTC. Full variable domain (outside the CDR3, taken from reference TRBV5-1 and TRBJ2-7): KAGVTQTPRYLIKTRGQQVTLSCSPISGHRSVSWYQQTPGQGLQFLFEYFSETQRNKGNFPGRFSGRQFSNSRSEMNVSTLELGDSALYLCASSAEGGWNEQYFGPGTRLTVT.

The gene calls are TRBV6-5 and TRBJ1-1; tentatively, D is TRBD1 (5 bases). The CDR3 covers 12 residues. The germline V gene has CDR1 MNHEY and CDR2 SVGAGI. Trimming removed 11 bases from V and 0 bases from J, with 10 bases in between. CDR3 residues: CAQGDMNTEAFF. Written as DNA, the CDR3 is TGTGCCCAAGGGGATATGAACACTGAAGCTTTCTTT.

This clone has only one observation. The V call is TRBV6-1, the J call TRBJ2-7; tentative D call: TRBD1 (6 bases). Germline CDR1 is MNHNS and CDR2 is SASEGT. The CDR3 loop spans 12 amino acids. V lost 11 bases and J lost 2, with 13 bases in between. CDR3 sequence (DNA): TGTGCCTGCGCCGGGACACCCTACGAGCAGTACTTC. Amino acids: CACAGTPYEQYF.

The rearrangement joins TRBV2 to TRBJ1-1, with D unresolved. The CDR3 runs 14 residues. The V end was cut by 2 bases, the J end by 1 base, with 8 bases between. Germline assignment: CDR1 SNHLY and CDR2 FYNNEI. This CDR3 is CASSETHTNTEAFF. CDR3 coding DNA: TGTGCCAGCAGTGAAACACACACGAACACTGAAGCTTTCTTT.

This clone appeared a single time. The rearrangement joins TRBV10-1 to TRBJ2-1, with D hard to call. Germline values: CDR1 WNHNN, CDR2 SYGVQD (reference sequence). The CDR3 has 15 residues. Trimming removed 0 bases from V and 0 bases from J, with 6 bases in between. As DNA, the CDR3 is TGCGCCAGCAGTGAGTCTTACGGCTCCTACAATGAGCAGTTCTTC. It translates to CASSESYGSYNEQFF.

This rearrangement joins TRBV5-1 to TRBJ1-2, with D perhaps matching TRBD1 (6 bases). The CDR3 is made up of 14 amino acids. Germline CDR1 is SGHRS and CDR2 is YFSETQ. The V end was cut by 4 bases, the J end by 2 bases, with 12 bases between. The DNA of the CDR3 is TGCGCCAGCAGCAAGACCGGGACAAACTATGGCTACACCTTC. Translated: CASSKTGTNYGYTF.

This clone was observed a single time. The chain combines TRBV27 with TRBJ1-1; D remains ambiguous. The CDR3 spans 16 residues. Germline CDR1 MNHEY, CDR2 SMNVEV (reference sequence). The germline V and J ends were trimmed by 5 bases and 5 bases, with 21 bases remaining between them. CDR3 residues: CASSPPWTLGGTEAFF. CDR3 DNA sequence: TGTGCCAGCAGTCCCCCATGGACTCTGGGAGGGACTGAAGCTTTCTTT.

The V and J genes are TRBV27 and TRBJ2-7; D may be TRBD2 (6 bases). Trimming took off 5 bases at V and 7 bases at J, with 12 bases between the two ends. The germline CDR1 and CDR2 sequences are MNHEY and SMNVEV (reference sequence). The CDR3 has 12 amino acids. The CDR3 protein is CASSGGPGEQYF. CDR3 sequence (DNA): TGTGCCAGCAGTGGAGGGCCGGGGGAGCAGTACTTC.